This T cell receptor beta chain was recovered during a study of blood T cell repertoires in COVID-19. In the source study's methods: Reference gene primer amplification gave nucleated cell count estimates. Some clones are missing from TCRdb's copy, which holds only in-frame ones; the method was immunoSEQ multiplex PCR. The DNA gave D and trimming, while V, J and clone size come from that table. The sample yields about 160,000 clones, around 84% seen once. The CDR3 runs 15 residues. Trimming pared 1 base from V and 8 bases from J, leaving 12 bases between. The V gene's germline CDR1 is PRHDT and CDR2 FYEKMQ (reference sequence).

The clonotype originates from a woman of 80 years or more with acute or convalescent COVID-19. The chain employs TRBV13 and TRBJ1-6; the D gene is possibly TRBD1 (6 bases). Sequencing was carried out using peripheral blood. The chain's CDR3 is CASSLVGASHSPLHF. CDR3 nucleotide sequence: TGTGCCAGCAGCTTAGTGGGGGCATCACATTCACCCCTCCACTTT.